This T cell receptor (beta chain) was sequenced for a study of glioma-infiltrating T cells after dendritic cell vaccination. About the study: Patients received three intradermal dendritic cell vaccine injections at biweekly intervals.

Amplification used 60 V beta primers and 13 J beta primers. Profiling relied on immunoSEQ multiplex PCR, and the TCRdb table lists in-frame clones only, not all of them. The sample yields 65,000 to 80,000 clones, around 86% seen once. Documented time point: after dendritic cell vaccination, including at tumor progression/relapse. Patients had residual fresh-frozen tumor tissue and more than two years of survival data. The CDR3 is 17 residues long. Per the germline V gene, CDR1 is SGHNT and CDR2 is YYREEE (reference sequence). With V trimmed by 3 bases and J by 3 bases, 6 bases remained unmatched. V and J are TRBV5-4 and TRBJ2-3, with TRBD2 matching over 14 bases. This material consisted of blood, taken after dendritic cell vaccination. This clonotype was obtained from a human donor with glioblastoma. CDR3 DNA sequence: TGTGCCAGCAGCTCGACTAGCGGGGGGGAGTGGACAGATACGCAGTATTTT. The encoded protein is CASSSTSGGEWTDTQYF.